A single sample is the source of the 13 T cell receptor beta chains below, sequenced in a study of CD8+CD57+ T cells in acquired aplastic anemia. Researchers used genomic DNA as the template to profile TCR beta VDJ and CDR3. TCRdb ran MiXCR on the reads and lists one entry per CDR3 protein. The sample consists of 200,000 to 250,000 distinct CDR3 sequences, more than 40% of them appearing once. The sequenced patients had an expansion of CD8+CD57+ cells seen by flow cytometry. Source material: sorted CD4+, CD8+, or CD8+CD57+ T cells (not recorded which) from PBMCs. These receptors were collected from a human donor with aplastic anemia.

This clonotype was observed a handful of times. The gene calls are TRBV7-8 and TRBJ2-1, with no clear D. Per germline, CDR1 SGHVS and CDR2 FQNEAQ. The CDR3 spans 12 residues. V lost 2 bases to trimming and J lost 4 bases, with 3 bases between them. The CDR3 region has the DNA TGTGCCAGCAGCTTAACGTACAATGAGCAGTTCTTC. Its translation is CASSLTYNEQFF. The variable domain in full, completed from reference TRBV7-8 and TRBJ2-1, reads GAGVSQSPRYKVAKRGQDVALRCDPISGHVSLFWYQQALGQGPEFLTYFQNEAQLDKSGLPSDRFFAERPEGSVSTLKIQRTQQEDSAVYLCASSLTYNEQFFGPGTRLTVL.

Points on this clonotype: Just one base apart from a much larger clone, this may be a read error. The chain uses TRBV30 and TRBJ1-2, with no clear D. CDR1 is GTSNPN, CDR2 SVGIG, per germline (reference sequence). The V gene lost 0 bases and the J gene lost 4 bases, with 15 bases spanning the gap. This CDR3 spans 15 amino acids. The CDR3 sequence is CAWSVPETHSYGYTF. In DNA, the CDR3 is TGTGCCTGGAGTGTACCTGAGACACACAGCTATGGCTACACCTTC.

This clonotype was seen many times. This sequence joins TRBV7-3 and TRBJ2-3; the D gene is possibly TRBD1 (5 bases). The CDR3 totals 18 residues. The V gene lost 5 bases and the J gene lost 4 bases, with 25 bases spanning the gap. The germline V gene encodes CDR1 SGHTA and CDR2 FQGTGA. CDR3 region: CASSPRGGAGGSADTQYF. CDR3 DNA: TGTGCCAGCAGCCCAAGGGGTGGAGCAGGTGGAAGCGCAGATACGCAGTATTTT.

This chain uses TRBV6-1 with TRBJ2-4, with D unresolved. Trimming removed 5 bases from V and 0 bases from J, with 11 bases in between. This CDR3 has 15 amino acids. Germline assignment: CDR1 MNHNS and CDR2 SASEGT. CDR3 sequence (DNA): TGTGCCAGCAGTTTATCGAAGGGAGCCAAAAACATTCAGTACTTC. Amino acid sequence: CASSLSKGAKNIQYF.

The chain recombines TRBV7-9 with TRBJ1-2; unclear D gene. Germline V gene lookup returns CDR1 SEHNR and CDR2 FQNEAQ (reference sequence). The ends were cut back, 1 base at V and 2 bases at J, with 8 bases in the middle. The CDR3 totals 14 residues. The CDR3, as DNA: TGTGCCAGCAGCTTAGTTTGGGAGAACTATGGCTACACCTTC. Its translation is CASSLVWENYGYTF.

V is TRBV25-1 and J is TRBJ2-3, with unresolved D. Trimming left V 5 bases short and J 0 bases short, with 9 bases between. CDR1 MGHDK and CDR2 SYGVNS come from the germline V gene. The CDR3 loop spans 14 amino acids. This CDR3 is CASSYQTSTDTQYF. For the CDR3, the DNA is TGTGCCAGCAGTTACCAAACCAGCACAGATACGCAGTATTTT.

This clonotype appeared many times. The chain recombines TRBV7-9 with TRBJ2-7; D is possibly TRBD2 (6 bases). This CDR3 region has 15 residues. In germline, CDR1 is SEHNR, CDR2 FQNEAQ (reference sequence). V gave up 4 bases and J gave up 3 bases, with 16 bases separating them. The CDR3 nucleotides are TGTGCCAGCAGCTCGGGAGAAGTTGGCATCTACGAGCAGTACTTC. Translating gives CASSSGEVGIYEQYF.

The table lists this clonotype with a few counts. In nucleotides, the CDR3 is TGTGCCAGCAGTTTAACCGACTTTGTTTTCCGAAACAGGGGGGAAGGCTACACCTTC. As protein: CASSLTDFVFRNRGEGYTF. This chain links TRBV12-3 or TRBV12-4 with TRBJ1-2; 8 bases are a match to TRBD1. The CDR3 consists of 19 residues. With V trimmed by 2 bases and J by 8 bases, 22 bases remained unmatched.

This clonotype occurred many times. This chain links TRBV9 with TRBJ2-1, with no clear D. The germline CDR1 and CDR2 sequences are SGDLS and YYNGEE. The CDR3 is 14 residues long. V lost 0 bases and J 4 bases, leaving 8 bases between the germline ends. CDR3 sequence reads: CASSVVANYNEQFF. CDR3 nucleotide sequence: TGTGCCAGCAGCGTAGTGGCCAATTACAATGAGCAGTTCTTC.

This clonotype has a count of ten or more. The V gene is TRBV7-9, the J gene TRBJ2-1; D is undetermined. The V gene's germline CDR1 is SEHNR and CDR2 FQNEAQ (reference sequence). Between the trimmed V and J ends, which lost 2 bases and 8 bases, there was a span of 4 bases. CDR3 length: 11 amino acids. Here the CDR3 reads CASSLLDEQFF. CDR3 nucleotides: TGTGCCAGCAGCTTACTGGATGAGCAGTTCTTC. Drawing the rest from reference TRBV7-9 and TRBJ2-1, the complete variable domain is DTGVSQNPRHKITKRGQNVTFRCDPISEHNRLYWYRQTLGQGPEFLTYFQNEAQLEKSRLLSDRFSAERPKGSFSTLEIQRTEQGDSAMYLCASSLLDEQFFGPGTRLTVL.

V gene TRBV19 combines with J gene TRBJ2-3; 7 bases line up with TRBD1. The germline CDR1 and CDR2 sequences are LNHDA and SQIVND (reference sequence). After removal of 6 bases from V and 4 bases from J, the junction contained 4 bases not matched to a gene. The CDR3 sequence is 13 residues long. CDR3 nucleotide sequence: TGTGCCAGTAGCGCCAGGGGGTCAGATACGCAGTATTTT. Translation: CASSARGSDTQYF.

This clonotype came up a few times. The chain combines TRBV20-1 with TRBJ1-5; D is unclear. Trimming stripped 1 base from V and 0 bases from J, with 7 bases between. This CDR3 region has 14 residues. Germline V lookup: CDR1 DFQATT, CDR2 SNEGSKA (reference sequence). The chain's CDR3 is CSARGLYSNQPQHF. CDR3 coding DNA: TGCAGTGCTAGAGGTTTATATAGCAATCAGCCCCAGCATTTT.

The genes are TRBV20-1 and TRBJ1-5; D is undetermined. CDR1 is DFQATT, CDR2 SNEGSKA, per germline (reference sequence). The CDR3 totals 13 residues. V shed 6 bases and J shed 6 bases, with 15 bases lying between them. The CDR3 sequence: CSALGQLGQPQHF. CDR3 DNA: TGCAGTGCCCTCGGGCAGCTCGGTCAGCCCCAGCATTTT.